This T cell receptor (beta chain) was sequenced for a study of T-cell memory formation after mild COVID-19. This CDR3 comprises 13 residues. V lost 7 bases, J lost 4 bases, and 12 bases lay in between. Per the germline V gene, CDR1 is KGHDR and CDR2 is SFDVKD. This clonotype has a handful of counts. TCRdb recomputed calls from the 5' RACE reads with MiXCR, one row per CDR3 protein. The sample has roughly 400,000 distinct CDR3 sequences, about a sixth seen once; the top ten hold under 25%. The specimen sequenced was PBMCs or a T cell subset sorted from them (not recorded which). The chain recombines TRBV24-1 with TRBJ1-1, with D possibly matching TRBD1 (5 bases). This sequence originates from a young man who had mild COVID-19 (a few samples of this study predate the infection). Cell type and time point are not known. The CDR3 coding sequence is TGTGCCACCAGAGCAGGGTCGGCCACTGAAGCTTTCTTT. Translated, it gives CATRAGSATEAFF.